The 24 T cell receptor beta chains listed next were all sequenced from one sample in a study of blood T cell repertoires in COVID-19. Profiling relied on immunoSEQ multiplex PCR, and the TCRdb table lists in-frame clones only, not all of them. The sample carries just under 50,000 clones, 90% recorded once. The sample taken for sequencing was peripheral blood. Receptors originate from a human donor in a cohort sampled during active COVID-19.

The J gene is TRBJ1-2, the V gene TRBV24-1, with 10 bases matching TRBD1. From germline, CDR1 is KGHDR and CDR2 SFDVKD. The CDR3 is 11 residues long. V lost 9 bases and J lost 8; bases outside the gene matches: 2. The CDR3 region is CATGTGAGYTF. CDR3 sequence (DNA): TGTGCCACCGGGACAGGGGCCGGCTACACCTTC.

This chain uses TRBV29-1 with TRBJ2-2; unclear D gene. CDR3 length: 13 amino acids. Germline lookup yields CDR1 SQVTM and CDR2 ANQGSEA. V was cut by 5 bases and J by 0 bases, with 7 bases left in between. Here the CDR3 reads CSVKPANTGELFF. The CDR3 DNA is TGCAGCGTTAAGCCCGCGAACACCGGGGAGCTGTTTTTT.

The chain is built from TRBV7-8 and TRBJ2-7; D not resolved. The CDR3 contains 13 residues. V gave up 0 bases and J gave up 4 bases, with 7 bases separating them. Germline values: CDR1 SGHVS, CDR2 FQNEAQ. The CDR3 loop reads CASSLAREYEQYF. The DNA for the CDR3 is TGTGCCAGCAGCTTAGCGCGAGAGTACGAGCAGTACTTC.

The chain recombines TRBV19 with TRBJ1-2; 10 bases fit TRBD1. The germline gives CDR1 LNHDA, CDR2 SQIVND (reference sequence). The V gene end was trimmed by 6 bases and the J gene end by 3 bases; junction bases not matched to a gene: 4. The CDR3 has 14 amino acids. CDR3 nucleotides: TGTGCCAGTAGGGGGACAGGGGACGACTATGGCTACACCTTC. It specifies CASRGTGDDYGYTF.

The chain combines TRBV28 with TRBJ2-3, with 9 nucleotides matching TRBD1. CDR1 and CDR2 (germline): MDHEN, SYDVKM. The V and J ends lost 6 bases and 6 bases, in that order; junction bases with no gene match: 13. The CDR3 runs 16 residues. CDR3 residues: CASSAPGQGYGDTQYF. The CDR3 region has the DNA TGTGCCAGCAGCGCGCCGGGACAGGGATATGGGGATACGCAGTATTTT.

This chain joins TRBV9 and TRBJ2-1; 10 bases match TRBD2. Germline CDR1 SGDLS, CDR2 YYNGEE. CDR3 length: 14 amino acids. V lost 6 bases and J lost 8; bases outside the gene matches: 8. CDR3 in DNA: TGTGCCAGCACCCCCCCTAGCGGGAGTCATGAGCAGTTCTTC. Protein: CASTPPSGSHEQFF.

The V gene is TRBV6-5, the J gene TRBJ1-2, with D possibly matching TRBD1 (6 bases). CDR3 length: 16 amino acids. Trimming stripped 0 bases from V and 8 bases from J, with 19 bases between. Germline V gene data show CDR1 as MNHEY and CDR2 as SVGAGI. CDR3 amino acids: CASSYSTAGGALGYTF. CDR3 coding DNA: TGTGCCAGCAGTTACTCGACGGCGGGGGGGGCCCTGGGCTACACCTTC.

This sequence joins TRBV2 and TRBJ2-3; TRBD1 might be the D (5 bases). Trimming pared 6 bases from V and 4 bases from J, leaving 14 bases between. CDR1 and CDR2 (germline): SNHLY, FYNNEI. The CDR3 extends over 14 amino acids. The CDR3 region has the DNA TGTGCCAGCAGGGAGCAGGGTGCCCCAGATACGCAGTATTTT. It translates to CASREQGAPDTQYF.

The chain employs TRBV2 and TRBJ2-7; 9 bases are a match to TRBD1. The CDR3 sequence is 15 residues long. Germline CDR1 and CDR2: SNHLY and FYNNEI. V lost 9 bases, J lost 0 bases, and 9 bases stayed unmatched. CDR3 loop: CASRDRVISSYEQYV. The CDR3 DNA follows: TGTGCCAGTCGGGACAGGGTGATTAGCTCCTACGAGCAGTACGTC.

The CDR3 bases are TGCGCCAGCAGCTCGACAGGGGGAAATTGGAACACTGAAGCTTTCTTT. Translating it yields CASSSTGGNWNTEAFF. The rearrangement joins TRBV5-1 to TRBJ1-1, with 9 positions matching TRBD1. The germline CDR1 and CDR2 sequences are SGHRS and YFSETQ. The CDR3 is 16 amino acids. V shed 3 bases, J shed 1 base, and the junction held 7 bases outside the gene matches.

This clone was counted only a few times. The chain has TRBV2 and TRBJ1-5; tentatively, D is TRBD1 (5 bases). CDR1 is SNHLY, CDR2 FYNNEI, per germline. This CDR3 spans 14 amino acids. Trimming shortened V by 6 bases and J by 4 bases, and 13 bases separated the two germline ends. This CDR3 is CASSNDRKNQPQHF. The CDR3 coding sequence is TGTGCCAGCAGCAATGACAGAAAAAATCAGCCCCAGCATTTT. The whole variable domain, remainder taken from reference TRBV2 and TRBJ1-5, is EPEVTQTPSHQVTQMGQEVILRCVPISNHLYFYWYRQILGQKVEFLVSFYNNEISEKSEIFDDQFSVERPDGSNFTLKIRSTKLEDSAMYFCASSNDRKNQPQHFGDGTRLSIL.

The chain couples TRBV19 to TRBJ1-5; D is undetermined. Trimming shortened V by 1 base and J by 3 bases, and 4 bases separated the two germline ends. CDR3 length: 13 amino acids. In germline, CDR1 is LNHDA, CDR2 SQIVND (reference sequence). For the CDR3, the DNA is TGTGCCAGTAGTATAGTTAACAATCAGCCCCAGCATTTT. Amino acid sequence: CASSIVNNQPQHF.

The rearrangement uses TRBV5-6 and TRBJ2-1; 8 nucleotides align to TRBD2. From germline, CDR1 is SGHDT and CDR2 YYEEEE. The CDR3 loop spans 17 amino acids. V lost 3 bases and J lost 3; bases outside the gene matches: 11. Here the CDR3 reads CASSSLGEREHYNEQFF. CDR3 coding DNA: TGTGCCAGCAGCTCCTTGGGAGAGCGGGAGCACTACAATGAGCAGTTCTTC.

The chain joins TRBV7-9 to TRBJ2-7; 8 nucleotides match TRBD1. The CDR3 contains 14 residues. V dropped 5 bases and J dropped 6; count of bases not matched to a gene: 9. CDR1 is SEHNR and CDR2 is FQNEAQ in the germline V gene (reference sequence). The CDR3: CASSETGVGSEQYV. CDR3 nucleotides: TGTGCCAGCAGCGAGACAGGGGTTGGATCCGAGCAGTACGTC.

The CDR3 sequence is CASRPRTGTYEQYF. CDR3 sequence (DNA): TGTGCCAGCAGGCCAAGGACAGGGACCTACGAGCAGTACTTC. This chain connects TRBV7-8 to TRBJ2-7; 8 bases are a match to TRBD1. The CDR3 consists of 14 residues. The V gene's germline CDR1 is SGHVS and CDR2 FQNEAQ. The junction had 6 bases not matched to a gene; V was cut back by 6 bases and J by 2 bases. Full variable domain (missing parts from reference TRBV7-8 and TRBJ2-7): GAGVSQSPRYKVAKRGQDVALRCDPISGHVSLFWYQQALGQGPEFLTYFQNEAQLDKSGLPSDRFFAERPEGSVSTLKIQRTQQEDSAVYLCASRPRTGTYEQYFGPGTRLTVT.

This clone has a single count. The chain carries TRBV24-1 and TRBJ1-1, with D unclear. CDR1 is KGHDR and CDR2 is SFDVKD in the germline V gene. V lost 5 bases, J lost 0 bases, and 12 bases lay in between. This CDR3 spans 15 amino acids. DNA for the CDR3: TGTGCCACCAGTGTTAGGAGACGTTTGAACACTGAAGCTTTCTTT. Translating gives CATSVRRRLNTEAFF.

The gene calls are TRBV7-9 and TRBJ2-1; 8 bases line up with TRBD1. Germline CDR1 and CDR2: SEHNR and FQNEAQ (reference sequence). The CDR3 covers 18 residues. The ends lost 2 bases at V and 6 bases at J; junction bases unmatched: 15. Written as DNA, the CDR3 is TGTGCCAGCAGCTTACGCGAGACCTCGGGACAGGTGAGCAATGAGCAGTTCTTC. It encodes CASSLRETSGQVSNEQFF.

The chain combines TRBV6-4 with TRBJ2-3; 7 bases are shared with TRBD2. The CDR3 spans 18 residues. J lost 2 bases, V lost 6 bases, and 17 bases had no gene match. The germline V gene encodes CDR1 MRHNA and CDR2 SNTAGT. CDR3: CASSPRRETWMNTDTQYF. In DNA, the CDR3 is TGTGCCAGCAGCCCAAGGCGGGAGACATGGATGAACACAGATACGCAGTATTTT.

This chain links TRBV10-1 with TRBJ1-2; possibly TRBD1 for D (6 bases). Per germline, CDR1 WNHNN and CDR2 SYGVQD (reference sequence). V dropped 5 bases and J dropped 3 bases, with 10 bases sitting between them. CDR3 length: 13 residues. In DNA, the CDR3 is TGCGCCAGCAGTCGGACAGCCTACTATGGCTACACCTTC. It specifies CASSRTAYYGYTF.

The CDR3 DNA reads as TGCGCCAGCAGCCCTGGAGGGGCTAGCGGGAGTAGATACAATGAGCAGTTCTTC. Translating gives CASSPGGASGSRYNEQFF. The chain carries TRBV5-1 and TRBJ2-1; TRBD2 aligns across 10 bases. The length of the CDR3 is 18 residues. CDR1 is SGHRS and CDR2 is YFSETQ in the germline V gene. Losses at the gene ends were 4 bases for V and 4 bases for J; bases not matched to a gene: 14.

This clone was observed a few times. The chain couples TRBV6-5 to TRBJ2-7; 12 bases are shared with TRBD1. V gave up 3 bases and J gave up 5 bases; unmatched junction bases: 8. Germline CDR1 MNHEY, CDR2 SVGAGI. This CDR3 is 16 amino acids long. The DNA of the CDR3 is TGTGCCAGCAGTTATGTGCGGGACAGGGGGCTGCACGAGCAGTACTTC. Its protein product is CASSYVRDRGLHEQYF.

The rearrangement links TRBV6-5 to TRBJ1-2; 11 nucleotides align to TRBD1. CDR3 length: 16 residues. Per germline, CDR1 MNHEY and CDR2 SVGAGI. Trimming took 2 bases from V and 2 from J; bases not matched to a gene: 4. CDR3 protein: CASSYGTGGRNYGYTF. CDR3 DNA: TGTGCCAGCAGTTACGGGACAGGGGGACGAAACTATGGCTACACCTTC.

The genes are TRBV10-3 and TRBJ2-2, with 10 positions matching TRBD1. The junction had 4 bases not matched to a gene; V was cut back by 7 bases and J by 2 bases. CDR3 length: 15 residues. Germline CDR1 is ENHRY and CDR2 is SYGVKD. DNA for the CDR3: TGTGCCATCAAGGGACAGGGGACTAACACCGGGGAGCTGTTTTTT. Translating gives CAIKGQGTNTGELFF.

This sequence joins TRBV7-8 and TRBJ1-3, with D perhaps matching TRBD1 (5 bases). This CDR3 is built from 17 residues. V was trimmed by 2 bases and J by 2 bases, leaving 16 bases between them. Per the germline V gene, CDR1 is SGHVS and CDR2 is FQNEAQ. The CDR3 is CASSLQGRGGPGNTIYF. The CDR3 DNA is TGTGCCAGCAGCTTACAAGGTCGGGGGGGTCCTGGAAACACCATATATTTT.